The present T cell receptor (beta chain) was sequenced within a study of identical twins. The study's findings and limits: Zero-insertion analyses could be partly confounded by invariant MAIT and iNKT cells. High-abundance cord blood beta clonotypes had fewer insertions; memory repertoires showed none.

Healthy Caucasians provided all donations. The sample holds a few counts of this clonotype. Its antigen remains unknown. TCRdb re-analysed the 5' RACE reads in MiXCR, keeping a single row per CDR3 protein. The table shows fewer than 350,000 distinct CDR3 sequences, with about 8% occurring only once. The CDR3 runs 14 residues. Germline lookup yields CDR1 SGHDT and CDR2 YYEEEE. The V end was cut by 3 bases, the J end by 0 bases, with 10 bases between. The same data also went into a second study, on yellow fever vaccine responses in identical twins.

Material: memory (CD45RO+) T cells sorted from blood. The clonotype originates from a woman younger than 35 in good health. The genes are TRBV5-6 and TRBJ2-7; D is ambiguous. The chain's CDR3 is CASSSSGASYEQYV. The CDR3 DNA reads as TGTGCCAGCAGCTCCTCGGGTGCCTCCTACGAGCAGTACGTC.